The next 9 T cell receptor beta chains were all read from a single sample in a study of cytomegalovirus exposure and HLA in healthy donors. The PCR had 60 Vbeta and 13 Jbeta primers. Assay: immunoSEQ multiplex PCR; the TCRdb copy retains only in-frame clones and omits some. The profile shows 55,000 to 80,000 clones, around four fifths of them singletons. The sample taken for sequencing was PBMCs. The receptors originated from a middle-aged man in good health and CMV-seronegative.

The V and J genes are TRBV29-1 and TRBJ2-3; 9 bases match TRBD2. This CDR3 contains 14 residues. V lost 4 bases and J lost 4; bases outside the gene matches: 6. CDR1 is SQVTM, CDR2 ANQGSEA, per germline. This CDR3 is CSVVSSGIPDTQYF. CDR3 bases: TGCAGCGTTGTATCTAGCGGGATCCCAGATACGCAGTATTTT.

The V and J genes are TRBV2 and TRBJ2-5, with a tentative D call TRBD2 (5 bases). Germline CDR1 SNHLY, CDR2 FYNNEI. V was trimmed by 8 bases and J by 5 bases, leaving 12 bases between them. This CDR3 is 12 amino acids long. The CDR3 sequence is CASELAKETQYF. The CDR3 nucleotides are TGTGCCAGCGAGCTAGCCAAGGAGACCCAGTACTTC.

The V gene is TRBV5-1, the J gene TRBJ1-3; TRBD1 matches 8 bases. The CDR3 totals 15 residues. Germline CDR1 reads SGHRS; CDR2 reads YFSETQ. With V trimmed by 5 bases and J by 4 bases, 8 bases remained unmatched. The CDR3 bases are TGCGCCAGCAGTTTGCAGGGGGCAGCGGGAAACACCATATATTTT. As protein: CASSLQGAAGNTIYF. The complete variable domain, with remaining parts taken from reference TRBV5-1 and TRBJ1-3, reads KAGVTQTPRYLIKTRGQQVTLSCSPISGHRSVSWYQQTPGQGLQFLFEYFSETQRNKGNFPGRFSGRQFSNSRSEMNVSTLELGDSALYLCASSLQGAAGNTIYFGEGSWLTVV.

The DNA of the CDR3 is TGTGCCAGCTCACCACCACAGCGGGCAACCTACGAGCAGTACTTC. Amino acids: CASSPPQRATYEQYF. The genes are TRBV18 and TRBJ2-7, with a possible D match to TRBD2 (6 bases). In germline, CDR1 is KGHSH, CDR2 LQKENI. V was trimmed by 0 bases and J by 2 bases, leaving 11 bases between them. The CDR3 spans 15 residues.

The V and J genes are TRBV14 and TRBJ2-1, with 7 positions matching TRBD2. This CDR3 spans 16 amino acids. Per germline, CDR1 SGHDN and CDR2 FVKESK. The V gene end was trimmed by 4 bases and the J gene end by 8 bases; junction bases not matched to a gene: 14. The CDR3 nucleotides read TGTGCCAGCAGCCCCTTGTCGGGGAGGGCCGGGGATGAGCAGTTCTTC. It specifies CASSPLSGRAGDEQFF.

The chain employs TRBV27 and TRBJ2-3; 11 nucleotides line up with TRBD2. The CDR3 contains 17 residues. Germline lookup yields CDR1 MNHEY and CDR2 SMNVEV (reference sequence). Germline trimming cut 6 bases from V and 3 bases from J; bases unmatched to any gene: 11. DNA of the CDR3: TGTGCCAGCAGCGACGATACTAGCGGGAGATTGACAGATACGCAGTATTTT. Protein product: CASSDDTSGRLTDTQYF.

This chain links TRBV29-1 with TRBJ2-7, with TRBD1 as a possible D gene (5 bases). CDR1 SQVTM and CDR2 ANQGSEA come from the germline V gene. The CDR3 runs to 12 residues. Trimming removed 0 bases from V and 3 bases from J, with 6 bases in between. In DNA form, the CDR3 reads TGCAGCGTTGAAGACAGGGTCTACGAGCAGTACTTC. It yields the protein CSVEDRVYEQYF.

The chain is built from TRBV9 and TRBJ1-2; D gene uncertain. The V and J ends lost 2 bases and 2 bases respectively, with 10 bases between them. The V gene's germline CDR1 is SGDLS and CDR2 YYNGEE. The CDR3 consists of 14 residues. CDR3 loop: CASSVDTPNYGYTF. The CDR3 nucleotides read TGTGCCAGCAGCGTTGACACCCCCAACTATGGCTACACCTTC.

This sequence joins TRBV28 and TRBJ1-1; TRBD1 matches at 8 bases. CDR3 size: 13 residues. Germline CDR1 and CDR2: MDHEN and SYDVKM. With 9 bases clipped from V and 5 bases from J, the junction kept 8 bases outside the gene matches. The CDR3 nucleotides read TGTGCCAGTGTAACAGGGGGTAGGACTGAAGCTTTCTTT. As protein: CASVTGGRTEAFF.